The 5 T cell receptor beta chains below come from one sample, sequenced in a study of T cell repertoires in cytomegalovirus infection. No antigen is known for these receptors. TCRdb itself ran the reads through MiXCR, one entry per CDR3 protein. The table has 380,000 or so distinct CDR3 sequences, roughly 34% seen once; the top ten hold about 13%. This sample comprised cultured PBMCs, obtained from culture after CMV antigen stimulation. The source of these receptors is a human donor in good health (CMV status not recorded). Some clones in this sample may be carry-over from other donors' samples.

The gene calls are TRBV27 and TRBJ1-6, with unresolved D. Germline assignment: CDR1 MNHEY and CDR2 SMNVEV (reference sequence). V shed 9 bases and J shed 4 bases, with 10 bases lying between them. CDR3 length equals 13 residues. CDR3 sequence: CASQSPYNSPLHF. The CDR3 nucleotides read TGTGCCAGTCAGTCTCCTTATAATTCACCCCTCCACTTT.

This clonotype was seen more than once but under ten times. The genes are TRBV7-2 and TRBJ2-1, with TRBD2 matching 16 bases. The CDR3 contains 16 residues. With V trimmed by 0 bases and J by 13 bases, 6 bases remained unmatched. Germline CDR1 reads SGHTA; CDR2 reads FQGNSA. CDR3 sequence (DNA): TGTGCCAGCAGCTTAGCGGGACTAGCGGGAGGGCCGGGACAGTTCTTC. Translating gives CASSLAGLAGGPGQFF.

The chain has TRBV7-6 and TRBJ1-1; a possible D gene is TRBD1 (6 bases). Germline V gene data show CDR1 as SGHVS and CDR2 as FNYEAQ. This CDR3 contains 14 residues. The V gene lost 5 bases and the J gene lost 0 bases, with 10 bases spanning the gap. CDR3 nucleotides: TGTGCCAGCAGCGCGGGACAACTGAACACTGAAGCTTTCTTT. Its translation is CASSAGQLNTEAFF. The complete variable domain, with remaining parts taken from reference TRBV7-6 and TRBJ1-1, reads GAGVSQSPRYKVTKRGQDVALRCDPISGHVSLYWYRQALGQGPEFLTYFNYEAQQDKSGLPNDRFSAERPEGSISTLTIQRTEQRDSAMYRCASSAGQLNTEAFFGQGTRLTVV.

This clonotype was observed a few times. The CDR3 sequence: CASSLGAGVAYEQYF. CDR3 nucleotide sequence: TGTGCCAGCAGCTTAGGAGCGGGAGTAGCCTACGAGCAGTACTTC. V gene TRBV7-2 combines with J gene TRBJ2-7, with TRBD2 matching 8 bases. There are 15 residues in the CDR3. CDR1 and CDR2 from the germline V gene are SGHTA and FQGNSA. The trim removed 1 base at V and 2 bases at J, leaving 4 bases unmatched.

This clonotype was seen at least ten times. The gene calls are TRBV4-1 and TRBJ2-1; D not resolved. V was clipped by 0 bases and J by 6 bases, with 18 bases between them. The CDR3 spans 17 residues. CDR1 MGHRA and CDR2 YSYEKL come from the germline V gene. The CDR3 DNA reads TGCGCCAGCAGCCAAGAGCCGCTCTATGTGTCTGGCAATGAGCAGTTCTTC. Translated: CASSQEPLYVSGNEQFF.